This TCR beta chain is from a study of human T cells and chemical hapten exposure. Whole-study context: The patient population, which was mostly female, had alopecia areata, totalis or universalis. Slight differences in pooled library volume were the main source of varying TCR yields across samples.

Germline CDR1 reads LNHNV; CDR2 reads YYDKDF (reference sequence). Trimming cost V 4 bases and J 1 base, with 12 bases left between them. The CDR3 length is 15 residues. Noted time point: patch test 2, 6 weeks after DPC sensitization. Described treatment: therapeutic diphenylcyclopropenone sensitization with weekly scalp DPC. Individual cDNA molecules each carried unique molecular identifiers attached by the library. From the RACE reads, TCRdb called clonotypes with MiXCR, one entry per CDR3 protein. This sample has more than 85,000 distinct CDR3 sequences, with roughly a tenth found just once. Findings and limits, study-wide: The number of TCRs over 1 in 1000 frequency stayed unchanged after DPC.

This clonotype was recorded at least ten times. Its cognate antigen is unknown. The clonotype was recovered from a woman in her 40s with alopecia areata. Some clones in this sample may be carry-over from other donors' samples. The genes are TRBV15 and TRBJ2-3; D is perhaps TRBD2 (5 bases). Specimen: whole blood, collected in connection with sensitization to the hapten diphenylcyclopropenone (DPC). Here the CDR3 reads CATSKSFGGTDTQYF. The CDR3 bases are TGTGCCACCAGCAAGAGTTTCGGGGGCACAGATACGCAGTATTTT.